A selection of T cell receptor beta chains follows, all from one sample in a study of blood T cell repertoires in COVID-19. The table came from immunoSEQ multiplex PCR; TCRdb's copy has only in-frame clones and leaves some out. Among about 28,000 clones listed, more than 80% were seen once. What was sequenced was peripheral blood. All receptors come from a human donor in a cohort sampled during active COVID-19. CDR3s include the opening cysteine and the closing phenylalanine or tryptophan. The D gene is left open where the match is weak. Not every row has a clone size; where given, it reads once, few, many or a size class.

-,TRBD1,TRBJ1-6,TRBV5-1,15,TGCGCCAGCAGTCGGGACAGGGGCGGCGTTTCACCCCTCCACTTT,CASSRDRGGVSPLHF
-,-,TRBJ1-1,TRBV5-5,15,TGTGCCAGCAGCTGGGGGGGCCAGGGAAGCACTGAAGCTTTCTTT,CASSWGGQGSTEAFF
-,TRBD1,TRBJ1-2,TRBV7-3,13,TGTGCCAGCAGCCCGGACAGGGTCAGGGGCTACACCTTC,CASSPDRVRGYTF
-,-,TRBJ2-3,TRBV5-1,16,TGCGCCAGCAGCTTGGACTGGTCCAACCTCGCAGATACGCAGTATTTT,CASSLDWSNLADTQYF
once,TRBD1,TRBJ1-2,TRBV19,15,TGTGCCAGTAGTAAGCCGGGACAGGACAACTATGGCTACACCTTC,CASSKPGQDNYGYTF
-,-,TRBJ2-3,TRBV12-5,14,TGTGCTAGTACGGGGCGGGGACGCTCGGATACGCAGTATTTT,CASTGRGRSDTQYF
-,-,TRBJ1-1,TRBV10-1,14,TGCGCCAGCAGTGAGTCAAGCACAGGAACTGAAGCTTTCTTT,CASSESSTGTEAFF
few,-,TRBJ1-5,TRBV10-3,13,TGTGCCATCGAGGAGGACCTATATCAGCCCCAGCATTTT,CAIEEDLYQPQHF
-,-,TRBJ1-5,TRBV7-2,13,TGTGCCAGCAGCGAGGGAAGCAATCAGCCCCAGCATTTT,CASSEGSNQPQHF
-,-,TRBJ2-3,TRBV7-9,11,TGTGCCAGCAGCGAGACAGATACGCAGTATTTT,CASSETDTQYF
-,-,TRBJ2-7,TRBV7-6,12,TGTGCCAGCAGCCCATTAGACTACGTGCAGTACTTC,CASSPLDYVQYF
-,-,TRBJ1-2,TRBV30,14,TGTGCCTGGAGGGAGGATCTACCCAGCTATGGCTACACCTTC,CAWREDLPSYGYTF
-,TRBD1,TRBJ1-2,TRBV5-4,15,TGTGCCAGCAGCACCCCAGGGGGCTTTGGCTATGGCTACACCTTC,CASSTPGGFGYGYTF
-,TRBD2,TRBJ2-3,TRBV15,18,TGTGCCACCAGAGGCGGGGGGGCCGGTGGTTTGGGCACAGATACGCAGTATTTT,CATRGGGAGGLGTDTQYF
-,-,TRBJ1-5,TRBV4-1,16,TGCGCCAGCAGCCAAGAAGGCGTGGAGGGCAATCAGCCCCAGCATTTT,CASSQEGVEGNQPQHF
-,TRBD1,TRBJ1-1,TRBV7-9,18,TGTGCCAGCAGCTTAGGCAGGGGGCTCAAACAGAAGAACACTGAAGCTTTCTTT,CASSLGRGLKQKNTEAFF
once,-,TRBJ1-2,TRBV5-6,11,TGTGCCAGCAGCGAATACAGGGACTACACCTTC,CASSEYRDYTF
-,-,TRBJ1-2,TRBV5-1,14,TGCGCCAGCAGCACCACCCCCGAGGACTATGGCTACACCTTC,CASSTTPEDYGYTF
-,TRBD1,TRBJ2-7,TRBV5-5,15,TGTGCCAGCAGCTTGCAGGGACAGCCGGTTTACGAGCAGTACTTC,CASSLQGQPVYEQYF
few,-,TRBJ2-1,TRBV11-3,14,TGTGCCAGCAGCTTATTTGGGCGTCACAATGAGCAGTTCTTC,CASSLFGRHNEQFF
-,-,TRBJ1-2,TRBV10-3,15,TGTGCCATCAGGGCCCATGGGGCGGATAACTATGGCTACACCTTC,CAIRAHGADNYGYTF
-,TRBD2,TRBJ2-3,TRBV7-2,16,TGTGCCAGCAGTCCCACCGGGACTAGCAGTACAGATACGCAGTATTTT,CASSPTGTSSTDTQYF
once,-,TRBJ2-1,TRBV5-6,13,TGTGCCAGCAGCTCCCTCCGTGAGTTTGAGCAGTTCTTC,CASSSLREFEQFF
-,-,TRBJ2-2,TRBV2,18,TGTGCCAGCACGGACAGGGGAGGGTTCGTTAGCGGGGTCGGGGAGCTGTTTTTT,CASTDRGGFVSGVGELFF
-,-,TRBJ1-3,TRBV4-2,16,TGTGCCAGCAGCCAAGAAGGCGGGAGCTCTGGAAACACCATATATTTT,CASSQEGGSSGNTIYF
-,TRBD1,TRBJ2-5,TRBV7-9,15,TGTGCCAGCAGCTCGGGACAGGGGGGAACGGAGACCCAGTACTTC,CASSSGQGGTETQYF
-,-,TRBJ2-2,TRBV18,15,TGTGCCAGCTCACCCCGGGACATACGCGCCGGGGAGCTGTTTTTT,CASSPRDIRAGELFF
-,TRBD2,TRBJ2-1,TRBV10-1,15,TGCGCCAGCCAACCTAGCGGGGGAGAGTACAATGAGCAGTTCTTC,CASQPSGGEYNEQFF
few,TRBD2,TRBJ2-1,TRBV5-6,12,TGTGCCAGCAGCCACGGGAAGGGACTATTGTTCTTC,CASSHGKGLLFF
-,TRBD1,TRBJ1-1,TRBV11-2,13,TGTGCCAGCAGCAAGACAGGGTTCACTGAAGCTTTCTTT,CASSKTGFTEAFF
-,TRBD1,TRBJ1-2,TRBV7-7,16,TGTGCTAGCAGCTTAGCCTCCCCGGGACAGGGCGTGGGCTACACCTTC,CASSLASPGQGVGYTF
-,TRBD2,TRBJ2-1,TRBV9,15,TGTGCCAGCAGCGTAGCTACTAGCGTTTACAATGAGCAGTTCTTC,CASSVATSVYNEQFF
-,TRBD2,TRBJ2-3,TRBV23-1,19,TGCGCCAGCAGTCAACCGGACACTGGACTAGCCTTCGTCACAGATACGCAGTATTTT,CASSQPDTGLAFVTDTQYF
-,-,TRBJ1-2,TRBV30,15,TGTGCCTGGACCCTTTCAGAACGGGGGAACTATGGCTACACCTTC,CAWTLSERGNYGYTF
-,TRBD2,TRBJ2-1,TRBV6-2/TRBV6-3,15,TGTGCCAGCAGTTCCCTTGGCGGGGGTTGGAATGAGCAGTTCTTC,CASSSLGGGWNEQFF
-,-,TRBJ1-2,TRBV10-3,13,TGTGCCATCAGTGAAGACAGAAACTATGGCTACACCTTC,CAISEDRNYGYTF